The rows below give T cell receptor beta chains drawn from one sample of a study of T cell repertoires in cytomegalovirus infection. TCRdb reanalysed the reads using MiXCR and keeps one entry per CDR3 protein. The sample consists of under 850,000 distinct CDR3 sequences, around a third of them appearing once. The antigens these receptors bind are not known. The specimen was cultured PBMCs, collected from culture after CMV antigen stimulation. The receptors originated from a human donor in good health (CMV status not recorded). Some clones in this sample may be carry-over from other donors' samples. The CDR3 runs from the conserved cysteine through the conserved F or W. D genes are given only for firm matches. Size values are once, few and many counts, or a class for expanded clones, and some rows have none.

V gene	clone size	D gene	J gene	CDR3 DNA	CDR3 protein
TRBV19	.	.	TRBJ1-5	TGTGCCAGTAGTACTCCAATCTCCTATCAGCCCCAGCATTTT	CASSTPISYQPQHF
TRBV6-8	few	.	TRBJ2-6	TGTGCCAGCAGTTACGGCGAGGCTGGGGCCAACGTCCTGACTTTC	CASSYGEAGANVLTF
TRBV14	.	.	TRBJ1-1	TGTGCCAGCTGCCTTGGTAGGGGGACGGAAGCTTTCTTT	CASCLGRGTEAFF
TRBV7-6	few	.	TRBJ2-7	TGTGCCAGCAGCTTACGCGGGGTGGTGGACGAGCAGTACTTC	CASSLRGVVDEQYF
TRBV20-1	.	.	TRBJ2-3	TGCAGTGCTAGAGGCAATTTAGGCACAGATACGCAGTATTTT	CSARGNLGTDTQYF
TRBV23-1	.	TRBD2	TRBJ2-7	TGCGCCAGGGACGGGGGGGGGTGGCAGTACTTC	CARDGGGWQYF
TRBV29-1	.	TRBD1	TRBJ1-4	TGCAGCGTCGGGACAGGGGGAGCAAAACTGTTTTTT	CSVGTGGAKLFF
TRBV12-3/TRBV12-4	.	.	TRBJ1-2	TGTGCCAGCAGTACCTTGGGGGGGCCCGCTGGCTACACCTTC	CASSTLGGPAGYTF
TRBV7-2	many	.	TRBJ2-3	TGTGCCAGCAGCTTAGCGTATACGCAGTATTTT	CASSLAYTQYF
TRBV5-4	.	.	TRBJ1-2	TGTGCCGGCAGCTTAGCCCTGGGCTGGGGCTATGGCTACACCTTC	CAGSLALGWGYGYTF
TRBV4-3	.	.	TRBJ1-2	TGCGCCAGCAGCCCGAAACCATATTGGAACTATGGCTACACCTTC	CASSPKPYWNYGYTF
TRBV4-3	.	.	TRBJ2-2	TGCGCCAGCAGCCAAGGAAGGGACACCGGGGAGCTGTTTTTT	CASSQGRDTGELFF
TRBV7-2	few	TRBD2	TRBJ2-3	TGTGCCAGCAGCTTAGTATCTACGGCGGGAGGTAACACAGATACGCAGTATTTT	CASSLVSTAGGNTDTQYF
TRBV6-1	.	.	TRBJ1-2	TGTGCCAGCAAGACAGCTAACTATGGCTACACCTTC	CASKTANYGYTF
TRBV20-1	.	.	TRBJ1-5	TGCAGTGCTAGGGGAGGGAATAGCAATCAGCCCCAGCATTTT	CSARGGNSNQPQHF
TRBV10-3	.	.	TRBJ2-3	TGTGCCATCAGTGATATGCTAGCGAAAACGGCTTCCGACAGCACAGATACGCAGTATTTT	CAISDMLAKTASDSTDTQYF
TRBV18	.	.	TRBJ2-1	TGTGCCAGCTCACCACCGCTAGAGCAGTTCTTC	CASSPPLEQFF
TRBV6-6	.	.	TRBJ2-1	TGTGCCAGCAGTTCAAACGAGGGGGATGAGCAGTTCTTC	CASSSNEGDEQFF
TRBV4-1	few	.	TRBJ2-2	TGCGCCAGCAGCCAAGGACAGGAGACCTTCGGGACCGGGGAGCTGTTTTTT	CASSQGQETFGTGELFF
TRBV6-1	.	.	TRBJ1-1	TGTGCCAGCATGATGGGGTTTCAGGACACTGAAGCTTTCTTT	CASMMGFQDTEAFF
TRBV6-1	.	TRBD1	TRBJ2-5	TGTGCCAGCAGCTTCGGGACAGGGTTCAGCCAAGGGACCCAGTACTTC	CASSFGTGFSQGTQYF
TRBV7-9	few	TRBD1	TRBJ1-2	TGTGCCAGCAGCTTAGCCGGGACAGCTAATAACTATGGCTACACCTTC	CASSLAGTANNYGYTF
TRBV12-3/TRBV12-4	few	.	TRBJ2-2	TGTGCCAGCAGATCAGGGGTCTCATGGCCCGGGGAGCTGTTTTTT	CASRSGVSWPGELFF
TRBV20-1	.	.	TRBJ1-1	TGCAGTGCTAGAGATTCGGCGGGACAAATGAACACTGAAGCTTTCTTT	CSARDSAGQMNTEAFF
TRBV20-1	.	.	TRBJ1-1	TGCAGTGCAAGGACCCGGGTGAACACTGAAGCTTTCTTT	CSARTRVNTEAFF
TRBV27	few	TRBD1	TRBJ1-5	TGTGCCAGCAGTTTATGGACAGGGGGGCAGCCCCAGCATTTT	CASSLWTGGQPQHF
TRBV6-2/TRBV6-3	.	TRBD1	TRBJ1-6	TGTGCCAGCAGAAGCAGGGGACAGGGGAATTCACCCCTCCACTTT	CASRSRGQGNSPLHF
TRBV7-2	.	.	TRBJ2-1	TGTGCCAGCAGCTTAAATTTCGTCTCTCTTGAGCAGTTCTTC	CASSLNFVSLEQFF
TRBV19	.	TRBD2	TRBJ2-1	TGTGCCAGTAGTCTAGGGACTAGCGGGTTCTACAATGAGCAGTTCTTC	CASSLGTSGFYNEQFF
TRBV6-2/TRBV6-3	.	TRBD2	TRBJ2-1	TGTGCCAGCAGCCCCTGGCGGGAGGATAATGAGCAGTTCTTC	CASSPWREDNEQFF
TRBV3-1	.	.	TRBJ2-7	TGTGCCAGCAGCCTGGACATCTTCTACGAGCAGTACTTC	CASSLDIFYEQYF
TRBV7-2	few	TRBD2	TRBJ2-7	TGTGCCAGCAGCTTATGGGGGACTAGCGGGATCGAGGACGAGCAGTACTTC	CASSLWGTSGIEDEQYF
TRBV11-2	.	.	TRBJ2-1	TGTGCCAGCAGCTTAGGCCGACTGAGAGAGCAGTTCTTC	CASSLGRLREQFF
TRBV20-1	few	TRBD2	TRBJ2-2	TGCAGTGCTCCACTAGCGGGGGGACCCGGGGAGCTGTTTTTT	CSAPLAGGPGELFF
TRBV25-1	few	.	TRBJ1-4	TGTGCCAGCAGTGAATTGGGGAGCCTTAATGAAAAACTGTTTTTT	CASSELGSLNEKLFF
TRBV6-6	few	.	TRBJ1-1	TGTGCCAGCAGTCCCCCTCGCTTGGGGGAGAACACTGAAGCTTTCTTT	CASSPPRLGENTEAFF
TRBV7-2	many	TRBD2	TRBJ2-1	TGTGCCAGCAGCTGGACTAGCGGCTCCTACAATGAGCAGTTCTTC	CASSWTSGSYNEQFF
TRBV24-1	.	TRBD1	TRBJ2-4	TGTGCCACCAGTGATCCCGGGACAGAAAACATTCAGTACTTC	CATSDPGTENIQYF
TRBV4-3	few	.	TRBJ1-1	TGCGCCAGCAGCCATACTACAGGGCCAAGCACTGAAGCTTTCTTT	CASSHTTGPSTEAFF
TRBV4-3	few	.	TRBJ2-7	TGCGCCAGCAGCAACGGGCCGACCGGATACGAGCAGTACTTC	CASSNGPTGYEQYF
TRBV7-6	few	TRBD2	TRBJ2-7	TGTGCCAGCAGCTTCTCGACCTTAGCGGGAGACTACGAGCAGTACTTC	CASSFSTLAGDYEQYF
TRBV7-6	.	.	TRBJ2-1	TGTGCCAGCAGCTTAACCGAGGATGAGCAGTTCTTC	CASSLTEDEQFF
TRBV6-1	few	.	TRBJ1-2	TGTGCCAGCAGTAACGAGGGTGTAGGGGGCTACACCTTC	CASSNEGVGGYTF
TRBV7-6	.	.	TRBJ2-7	TGTGCCAGCAGCCCACTGGGCGGAGACCACGAGCAGTACTTC	CASSPLGGDHEQYF
TRBV7-2	many	.	TRBJ1-1	TGTGCCAGCAGCCTACAGTTTGCCTCAGAAGCTTTCTTT	CASSLQFASEAFF
TRBV5-1	.	.	TRBJ2-3	TGCGCCAGCAGCCCCCCCCTGACTACCGGGCGCACAGATACGCAGTATTTT	CASSPPLTTGRTDTQYF
TRBV6-1	few	.	TRBJ2-7	TGTGCCAGCAGTGAAGCCTATGCGGGTGGACTCTACGAGCAGTACTTC	CASSEAYAGGLYEQYF
TRBV12-3/TRBV12-4	few	.	TRBJ2-3	TGTGCCAGCAGTTTTGGACGTGCTAGCACAGATACGCAGTATTTT	CASSFGRASTDTQYF
TRBV7-2	many	.	TRBJ1-2	TGTGCCAGCAGCTTAGGGTCAGGGGTCCACTATGGCTACACCTTC	CASSLGSGVHYGYTF
TRBV20-1	.	.	TRBJ2-7	TGCAGTGCCAGGCGGCCTCAAGACGGCGAGCAGTACTTC	CSARRPQDGEQYF